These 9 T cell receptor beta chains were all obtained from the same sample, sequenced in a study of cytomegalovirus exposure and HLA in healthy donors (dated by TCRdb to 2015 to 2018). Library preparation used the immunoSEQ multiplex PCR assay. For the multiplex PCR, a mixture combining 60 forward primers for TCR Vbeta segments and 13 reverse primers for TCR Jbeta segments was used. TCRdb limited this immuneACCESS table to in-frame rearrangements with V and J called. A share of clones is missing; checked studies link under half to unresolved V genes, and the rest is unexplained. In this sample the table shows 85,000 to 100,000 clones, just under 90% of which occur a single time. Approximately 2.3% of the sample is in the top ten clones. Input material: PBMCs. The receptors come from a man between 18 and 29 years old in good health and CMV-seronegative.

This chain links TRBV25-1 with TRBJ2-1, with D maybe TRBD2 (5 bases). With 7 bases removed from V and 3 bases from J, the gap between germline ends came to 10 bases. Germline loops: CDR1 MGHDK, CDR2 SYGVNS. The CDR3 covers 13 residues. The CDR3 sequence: CASTPRDYNEQFF. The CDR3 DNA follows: TGTGCCAGCACCCCCCGGGACTACAATGAGCAGTTCTTC. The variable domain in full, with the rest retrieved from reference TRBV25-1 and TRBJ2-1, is EADIYQTPRYLVIGTGKKITLECSQTMGHDKMYWYQQDPGMELHLIHYSYGVNSTEKGDLSSESTVSRIRTEHFPLTLESARPSHTSQYLCASTPRDYNEQFFGPGTRLTVL.

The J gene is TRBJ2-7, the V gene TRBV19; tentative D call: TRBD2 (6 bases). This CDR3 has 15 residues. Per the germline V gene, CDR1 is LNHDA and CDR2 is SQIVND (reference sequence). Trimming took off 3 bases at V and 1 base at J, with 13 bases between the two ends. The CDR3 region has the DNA TGTGCCAGTAGTATGGGGGGTGCCCAATCCTACGAGCAGTACTTC. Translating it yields CASSMGGAQSYEQYF.

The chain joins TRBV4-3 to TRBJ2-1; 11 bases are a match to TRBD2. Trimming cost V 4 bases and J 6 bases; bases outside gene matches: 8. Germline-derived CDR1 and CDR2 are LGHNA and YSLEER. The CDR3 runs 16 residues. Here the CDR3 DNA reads TGCGCCAGCAGCCCCGACGCACTAGCGGGAGTCAATGAGCAGTTCTTC. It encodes CASSPDALAGVNEQFF.

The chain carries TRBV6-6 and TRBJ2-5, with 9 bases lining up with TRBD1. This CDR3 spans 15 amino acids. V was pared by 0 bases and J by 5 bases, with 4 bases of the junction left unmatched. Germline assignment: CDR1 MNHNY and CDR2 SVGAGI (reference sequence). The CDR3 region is CASSYSTGGSETQYF. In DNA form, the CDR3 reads TGTGCCAGCAGTTACTCGACAGGGGGTAGTGAGACCCAGTACTTC.

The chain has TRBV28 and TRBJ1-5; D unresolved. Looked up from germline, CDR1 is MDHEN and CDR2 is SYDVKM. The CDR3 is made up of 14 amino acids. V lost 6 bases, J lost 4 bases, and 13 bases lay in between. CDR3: CASSPDRMNQPQHF. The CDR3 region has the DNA TGTGCCAGCAGCCCTGATAGAATGAATCAGCCCCAGCATTTT.

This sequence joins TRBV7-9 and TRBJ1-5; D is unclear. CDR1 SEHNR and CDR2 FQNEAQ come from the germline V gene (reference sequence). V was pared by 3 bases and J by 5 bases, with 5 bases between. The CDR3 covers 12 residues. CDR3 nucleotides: TGTGCCAGCAGCTTTCCCGATCAGCCCCAGCATTTT. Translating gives CASSFPDQPQHF.

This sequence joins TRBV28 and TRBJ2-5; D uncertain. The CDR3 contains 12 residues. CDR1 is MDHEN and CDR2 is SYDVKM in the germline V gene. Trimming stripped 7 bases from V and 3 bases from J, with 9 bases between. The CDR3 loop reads CASMGQEETQYF. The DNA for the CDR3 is TGTGCCAGCATGGGCCAAGAAGAGACCCAGTACTTC.

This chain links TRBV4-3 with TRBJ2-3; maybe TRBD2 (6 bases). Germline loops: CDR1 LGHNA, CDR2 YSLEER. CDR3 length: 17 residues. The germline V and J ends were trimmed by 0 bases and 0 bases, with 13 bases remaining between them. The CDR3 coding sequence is TGCGCCAGCAGCCAAGACCCGGATGGGACTAGCACAGATACGCAGTATTTT. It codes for CASSQDPDGTSTDTQYF.

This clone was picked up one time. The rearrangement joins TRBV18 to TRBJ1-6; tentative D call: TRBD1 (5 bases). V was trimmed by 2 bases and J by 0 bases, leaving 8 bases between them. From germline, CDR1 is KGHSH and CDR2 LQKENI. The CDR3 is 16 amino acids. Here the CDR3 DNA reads TGTGCCAGCTCACCAATCGGGGGCTCCTATAATTCACCCCTCCACTTT. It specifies CASSPIGGSYNSPLHF.